This T cell receptor beta chain was obtained from a study of shared clonotypes between healthy human individuals. The table came from immunoSEQ multiplex PCR; TCRdb's copy has only in-frame clones and leaves some out. This table holds more than 450,000 clones, 79% found once. Per the germline V gene, CDR1 is SGHTA and CDR2 is FQGTGA. The CDR3 totals 15 residues. With 5 bases removed from V and 0 bases from J, the gap between germline ends came to 11 bases. Sequenced: PBMCs. The rearrangement links TRBV7-3 to TRBJ2-1, with a possible D match to TRBD1 (6 bases). This sequence was found in a woman between 40 and 55 years old in good health. Some clones in this sample may be carry-over from other donors' samples. As DNA, the CDR3 is TGTGCCAGCAGCGTCGGGGACACCTCCTACAATGAGCAGTTCTTC. This encodes CASSVGDTSYNEQFF.